This T cell receptor (beta chain) was recorded in a study of T cells after yellow fever vaccination. Study summary: Low-cell-number fractions underwent preparation using SMART-Seq v4 Ultra Low Input. Study-wide results and caveats: A small share of clonotypes appeared in both CD4 and CD8 compartments. The study noted that FACS-sorted repertoires could contain abundant clonotypes contaminating from the bulk population.

By 5'RACE template switching, TCR cDNA was produced, with a universal primer site and UMIs added in the process. One entry per CDR3 protein, called by TCRdb with MiXCR from the 5' RACE reads. The table lists about 170,000 distinct CDR3 sequences, approximately 9.9% of them singletons. There are many counts of this clonotype. Its antigen is unknown. The source material was CD8+ T cells sorted from PBMCs, sampled 15 days after the yellow fever booster vaccination. This TCR was sampled from a young man who received the YFV17D yellow fever vaccine.

CDR3 coding DNA: TGCGCCAGCAGTCAACAGCAGAACACTGAAGCTTTCTTT. It is translated as CASSQQQNTEAFF. The chain uses TRBV4-1 and TRBJ1-1; no reliable D call. The CDR3 loop spans 13 amino acids. Germline CDR1 is MGHRA and CDR2 is YSYEKL. V dropped 6 bases and J dropped 1 base, with 9 bases sitting between them.